These 15 T cell receptor beta chains were all obtained from the same sample, sequenced in a study of technical replicates of blood from several donors. The protocol was immunoSEQ multiplex PCR, while the TCRdb copy is restricted to in-frame clones and leaves out a portion. The sample has about 63,000 clones; 85% to 90% are singletons. Sequencing used PBMCs. These TCRs come from a human donor in good health. Some clones in this sample may be carry-over from other donors' samples.

The chain recombines TRBV10-2 with TRBJ2-5; 10 bases match TRBD2. This CDR3 is built from 16 residues. CDR1 is WSHSY, CDR2 SAAADI, per germline. V lost 2 bases, J lost 5 bases, and 8 bases stayed unmatched. The CDR3 protein is CASSERLAGVRETQYF. The CDR3 DNA reads as TGCGCCAGCAGTGAGAGGCTAGCGGGAGTCAGGGAGACCCAGTACTTC.

The J gene is TRBJ2-2, the V gene TRBV7-9; 8 positions agree with TRBD1. The V and J ends lost 5 bases and 5 bases, in that order; junction bases with no gene match: 13. CDR3 length: 17 amino acids. Germline V lookup: CDR1 SEHNR, CDR2 FQNEAQ (reference sequence). In nucleotides, the CDR3 is TGTGCCAGCAGCCAAGGAGAATTGGACAGGGTGACCGGGGAGCTGTTTTTT. Its translation: CASSQGELDRVTGELFF.

This chain uses TRBV19 with TRBJ2-3, with 9 bases identical to TRBD2. V dropped 8 bases and J dropped 9; count of bases not matched to a gene: 6. Germline values: CDR1 LNHDA, CDR2 SQIVND (reference sequence). The length of the CDR3 is 12 residues. DNA for the CDR3: TGTGCCAGTCGATTAGCGGGAGAAACGCAGTATTTT. Protein sequence: CASRLAGETQYF.

The V gene is TRBV11-2, the J gene TRBJ2-7, with 7 bases matching TRBD2. J was trimmed by 0 bases and V by 2 bases; bases with no gene match: 1. Germline assignment: CDR1 SGHAT and CDR2 FQNNGV. This CDR3 has 14 amino acids. DNA of the CDR3: TGTGCCAGCAGCTTATGGGGGGGCTCCTACGAGCAGTACTTC. Protein: CASSLWGGSYEQYF.

The chain has TRBV7-3 and TRBJ1-3; D is perhaps TRBD1 (6 bases). Germline CDR1 and CDR2: SGHTA and FQGTGA. V was shortened by 5 bases and J by 0 bases, with 17 bases between the two germline ends. This CDR3 has 17 amino acids. CDR3 nucleotide sequence: TGTGCCAGCAGCCCCCAAGGAACAGGGCACTCTGGAAACACCATATATTTT. The encoded protein is CASSPQGTGHSGNTIYF.

This rearrangement joins TRBV4-1 to TRBJ1-5; 8 bases line up with TRBD1. Trimming took 3 bases from V and 6 from J; bases not matched to a gene: 10. The CDR3 covers 16 residues. Germline CDR1 MGHRA, CDR2 YSYEKL. CDR3 coding DNA: TGCGCCAGCAGCCAGCAGGTTCAGGGGGCCCTTCAGCCCCAGCATTTT. Translating gives CASSQQVQGALQPQHF.

J is TRBJ1-6 and V is TRBV18; a weak D match, TRBD1 (5 bases). The germline V and J ends were trimmed by 3 bases and 0 bases, with 15 bases remaining between them. The CDR3 covers 18 residues. Germline lookup yields CDR1 KGHSH and CDR2 LQKENI. The CDR3 DNA follows: TGTGCCAGCTCACCCCGAGACAGCGCCAGCTCCTATAATTCACCCCTCCACTTT. Translating gives CASSPRDSASSYNSPLHF.

This clone was recorded only once. This chain connects TRBV7-9 to TRBJ1-2, with 9 bases identical to TRBD1. This CDR3 has 14 amino acids. Germline-derived CDR1 and CDR2 are SEHNR and FQNEAQ (reference sequence). V was clipped by 5 bases and J by 2 bases; unmatched bases: 3. The CDR3 region is CASSPGQGNYGYTF. In DNA, the CDR3 is TGTGCCAGCAGCCCCGGACAGGGGAACTATGGCTACACCTTC.

A few counts support this clone. V and J are TRBV21-1 and TRBJ2-2; the tabulated D call, TRBD1, remains unverified against the DNA. TRBV21-1 is a recognized pseudogene. This CDR3 has 14 amino acids. CDR3 protein: CGARQGRGTGELFF. The CDR3 DNA sequence: TGTGGGGCGAGACAGGGACGGGGCACCGGGGAGCTGTTTTTT.

The chain joins TRBV5-1 to TRBJ2-7; 8 bases are a match to TRBD2. The germline gives CDR1 SGHRS, CDR2 YFSETQ. CDR3 size: 14 residues. V was pared by 4 bases and J by 4 bases, with 7 bases of the junction left unmatched. The CDR3 coding sequence is TGCGCCAGCAGCCCGGTGACTAGCGTTTACGAGCAGTACTTC. Protein: CASSPVTSVYEQYF.

The gene calls are TRBV5-1 and TRBJ2-6; D remains ambiguous. This CDR3 comprises 17 residues. V was pared by 3 bases and J by 4 bases, with 17 bases between. The germline V gene has CDR1 SGHRS and CDR2 YFSETQ. CDR3: CASSSMFRALGANVLTF. CDR3 coding DNA: TGCGCCAGCAGCTCCATGTTTCGCGCTCTCGGGGCCAACGTCCTGACTTTC.

This clone was seen more than once but under ten times. The CDR3 DNA follows: TGTGCCATCAGGGTTACAGGGAGAAGGACTAACTATGGCTACACCTTC. This encodes CAIRVTGRRTNYGYTF. This chain uses TRBV10-3 with TRBJ1-2; TRBD1 might be the D (6 bases). V dropped 6 bases and J dropped 0 bases, with 17 bases sitting between them. Germline V gene lookup returns CDR1 ENHRY and CDR2 SYGVKD. The CDR3 covers 16 residues.

The chain couples TRBV6-4 to TRBJ2-3; a possible D gene is TRBD2 (6 bases). The CDR3 is made up of 11 amino acids. CDR1 MRHNA and CDR2 SNTAGT come from the germline V gene. Trimming stripped 6 bases from V and 12 bases from J, with 13 bases between. The CDR3 sequence is CASSAGDFQYF. DNA for the CDR3: TGTGCCAGCAGCGCCGGGGACTTTCAGTATTTT.

The chain uses TRBV9 and TRBJ2-1; 8 positions agree with TRBD2. Trimming took 0 bases from V and 10 from J; bases not matched to a gene: 9. Looked up from germline, CDR1 is SGDLS and CDR2 is YYNGEE. This CDR3 has 15 amino acids. The DNA of the CDR3 is TGTGCCAGCAGCGTAGCTGGGCTAGCGGGTCAAGAGCAGTTCTTC. Translating gives CASSVAGLAGQEQFF.

This chain joins TRBV29-1 and TRBJ2-3, with D maybe TRBD2 (5 bases). Germline V CDR1 and CDR2: SQVTM, ANQGSEA. Trimming stripped 6 bases from V and 4 bases from J, with 11 bases between. This CDR3 has 12 residues. In DNA form, the CDR3 reads TGCAGCGTCCCGAGGGCGGCAGATACGCAGTATTTT. Its protein is CSVPRAADTQYF.